A single sample is the source of the 14 T cell receptor beta chains below, sequenced in a study of blood T cell repertoires in COVID-19. The assay was immunoSEQ multiplex PCR, and TCRdb's table has in-frame clones only and misses some. The sample consists of 150,000 to 200,000 clones, roughly 88% of them appearing once. The material sequenced was PBMCs or T cells enriched from blood (not recorded which). Receptors originate from a woman aged 18-29 years who had recovered from COVID-19.

This chain's CDR3 is CASSQGRIYEQYF. The CDR3, as DNA: TGTGCCAGCAGCCAGGGCAGGATTTACGAGCAGTACTTC. The chain uses TRBV7-2 and TRBJ2-7; D possibly corresponds to TRBD1 (5 bases). The germline V gene encodes CDR1 SGHTA and CDR2 FQGNSA. The length of the CDR3 is 13 residues. Deletions cut 5 bases from V and 4 bases from J, with 12 bases between.

This chain links TRBV29-1 with TRBJ1-1; TRBD1 might be the D (5 bases). V was pared by 3 bases and J by 5 bases, with 13 bases between. Germline V gene sequence: CDR1 SQVTM, CDR2 ANQGSEA. The CDR3 covers 13 residues. The CDR3 nucleotides read TGCAGCGTTGAGGTCTCCCGGGGGACTGAAGCTTTCTTT. This codes for CSVEVSRGTEAFF.

The rearrangement links TRBV6-5 to TRBJ1-1; D is unclear. The CDR3 consists of 13 residues. Per the germline V gene, CDR1 is MNHEY and CDR2 is SVGAGI. Between the trimmed V and J ends, which lost 7 bases and 0 bases, there was a span of 9 bases. CDR3 bases: TGTGCCAGCAAGTGGCCCATGAACACTGAAGCTTTCTTT. Protein: CASKWPMNTEAFF.

The CDR3 protein is CASKGTSGYGEQFF. CDR3 bases: TGTGCCAGCAAAGGGACTAGCGGTTACGGTGAGCAGTTCTTC. V gene TRBV28 combines with J gene TRBJ2-1; 11 bases match TRBD2. The CDR3 contains 14 residues. From germline, CDR1 is MDHEN and CDR2 SYDVKM. The V gene end was trimmed by 7 bases and the J gene end by 9 bases; junction bases not matched to a gene: 8.

The CDR3 DNA reads TGTGCCAGCAGTAACCCGGGACAGGGTTCAGATACGCAGTATTTT. Its translation: CASSNPGQGSDTQYF. The chain couples TRBV28 to TRBJ2-3; 9 bases are a match to TRBD1. The germline V gene has CDR1 MDHEN and CDR2 SYDVKM. With 5 bases clipped from V and 4 bases from J, the junction kept 7 bases outside the gene matches. The CDR3 is made up of 15 amino acids. The whole variable domain, remainder taken from reference TRBV28 and TRBJ2-3, is DVKVTQSSRYLVKRTGEKVFLECVQDMDHENMFWYRQDPGLGLRLIYFSYDVKMKEKGDIPEGYSVSREKKERFSLILESASTNQTSMYLCASSNPGQGSDTQYFGPGTRLTVL.

This chain connects TRBV18 to TRBJ1-4; D may be TRBD1 (6 bases). This CDR3 comprises 12 residues. Trimming pared 3 bases from V and 14 bases from J, leaving 13 bases between. Germline lookup yields CDR1 KGHSH and CDR2 LQKENI. CDR3 sequence (DNA): TGTGCCAGCTCACCGGTCAGGGGTAGGCTGTTTTTT. Amino acid sequence: CASSPVRGRLFF.

The chain uses TRBV18 and TRBJ2-2, with a possible D match to TRBD2 (5 bases). The germline V gene has CDR1 KGHSH and CDR2 LQKENI. Deletions cut 3 bases from V and 1 base from J, with 9 bases between. The CDR3 covers 15 residues. The CDR3 spells CASSPFGENTGELFF. The CDR3, as DNA: TGTGCCAGCTCACCTTTCGGGGAGAACACCGGGGAGCTGTTTTTT. The whole variable domain, remainder taken from reference TRBV18 and TRBJ2-2, is NAGVMQNPRHLVRRRGQEARLRCSPMKGHSHVYWYRQLPEEGLKFMVYLQKENIIDESGMPKERFSAEFPKEGPSILRIQQVVRGDSAAYFCASSPFGENTGELFFGEGSRLTVL.

The V gene is TRBV7-6, the J gene TRBJ1-1; D remains unclear. Deletions cut 1 base from V and 0 bases from J, with 12 bases between. CDR3 length: 16 amino acids. Germline V gene data show CDR1 as SGHVS and CDR2 as FNYEAQ. The CDR3 nucleotides read TGTGCCAGCAGCTTAGGTGTCGGTACAGTGAACACTGAAGCTTTCTTT. Its protein product is CASSLGVGTVNTEAFF.

V is TRBV19 and J is TRBJ2-2; tentatively, D is TRBD2 (5 bases). This CDR3 has 16 amino acids. Looked up from germline, CDR1 is LNHDA and CDR2 is SQIVND (reference sequence). V gave up 1 base and J gave up 1 base, with 10 bases separating them. The CDR3 spells CASSIALEGNTGELFF. In nucleotides, the CDR3 is TGTGCCAGTAGTATAGCACTAGAAGGGAACACCGGGGAGCTGTTTTTT.

The V gene is TRBV30, the J gene TRBJ1-4; 8 bases match TRBD1. Unmatched junction bases numbered 5, after V lost 1 base and J lost 4 bases. This CDR3 is built from 15 residues. The germline V gene encodes CDR1 GTSNPN and CDR2 SVGIG (reference sequence). CDR3 coding DNA: TGTGCCTGGAGTGACGGGACAGGCCTTAATGAAAAACTGTTTTTT. Protein product: CAWSDGTGLNEKLFF.

The V call is TRBV2, the J call TRBJ2-3; TRBD2 agrees at 8 bases. V lost 5 bases, J lost 4 bases, and 14 bases stayed unmatched. CDR3 size: 17 residues. The germline V gene encodes CDR1 SNHLY and CDR2 FYNNEI. The CDR3 DNA follows: TGTGCCAGCAGTCCTGCCTATGGGCGGGAGGAGGCAGATACGCAGTATTTT. It specifies CASSPAYGREEADTQYF.

The chain carries TRBV7-9 and TRBJ2-2; D might be TRBD1 (5 bases). The CDR3 has 13 residues. Germline loops: CDR1 SEHNR, CDR2 FQNEAQ (reference sequence). V was clipped by 5 bases and J by 4 bases, with 8 bases between them. The CDR3 reads CASSPQGTGELFF. CDR3 nucleotide sequence: TGTGCCAGCAGCCCCCAGGGCACCGGGGAGCTGTTTTTT.

The CDR3 nucleotides read TGTGCCAGCAGCTTAAGTAGCGGGGCGAACACCGGGGAGCTGTTTTTT. It codes for CASSLSSGANTGELFF. The V call is TRBV11-3, the J call TRBJ2-2; the match to TRBD2 covers 8 bases. Losses at the gene ends were 2 bases for V and 0 bases for J; bases not matched to a gene: 2. The CDR3 is 16 residues long. The V gene's germline CDR1 is SGHNT and CDR2 YENEEA. The entire variable domain, with the rest obtained from reference TRBV11-3 and TRBJ2-2, is as follows: EAGVVQSPRYKIIEKKQPVAFWCNPISGHNTLYWYLQNLGQGPELLIRYENEEAVDDSQLPKDRFSAERLKGVDSTLKIQPAELGDSAVYLCASSLSSGANTGELFFGEGSRLTVL.

The gene calls are TRBV7-2 and TRBJ2-3; D not resolved. The CDR3 extends over 15 amino acids. The germline V gene encodes CDR1 SGHTA and CDR2 FQGNSA. The V end was cut by 1 base, the J end by 1 base, with 9 bases between. The DNA for the CDR3 is TGTGCCAGCAGCTTAGGACTGGTAGGCACAGATACGCAGTATTTT. Translation gives CASSLGLVGTDTQYF. The whole variable domain, filled in from reference TRBV7-2 and TRBJ2-3, reads GAGVSQSPSNKVTEKGKDVELRCDPISGHTALYWYRQSLGQGLEFLIYFQGNSAPDKSGLPSDRFSAERTGGSVSTLTIQRTQQEDSAVYLCASSLGLVGTDTQYFGPGTRLTVL.